Given below is one T cell receptor beta chain in context. What this receptor recognizes is not known. The record has no base qualities; no much larger clone is one base away. V loses 1 base, J loses 4 bases, and the germline ends lie 19 bases apart. Sequences MNHNS (CDR1) and SASEGT (CDR2) are obtained from the germline V gene. The CDR3 starts with the cysteine, ends with the phenylalanine, and has 17 residues. The only DNA kept is the CDR3, 51 bases in frame from the first base. These data belong to a study of shared clonotypes between healthy human individuals (dated by TCRdb to 2020 to 2021). Concerning the study at large: A few men and a couple of women, aged 18 to 49 years, made up the cohort. To estimate repertoire size and how much clonotypes are shared between individuals, the study performed deep sequencing of blood TCR repertoires from about five healthy adults. Different laboratories and diverse techniques were used to prepare libraries and sequence TCR repertoires, to increase sequencing depth and limit assay-specific biases. For each donor, three plates each were used for CD4 naive and CD4 memory, two plates were used for CD8 naive, and one plate was used for CD8 memory. Per donor, leukapheresis produced somewhere between about 0.8 and 9 billion PBMCs.

Results the study describes overall, beyond this receptor: Naive subsets generally had larger estimated clonotype richness than memory subsets did. Pairwise subsampling led to the expectation that sequencing depth would affect the degree of clonotype sharing among donors. Even with the large sequencing depth, rarefaction of the sorted-subset datasets indicated that sequencing was incomplete. Clonotypes shared by all four sorted-subset donors showed higher generation probabilities than non-shared clonotypes. About 5% of naive CD4, 3.5% of naive CD8, approximately 2% of memory CD4, and about 0.4% of memory CD8 clonotypes were shared across several donors. Because the study included only a small number of donors, the genetic and exposure-history diversity represented was limited. Sampling was limited to blood, and TCR repertoires in tissue likely differ from TCR repertoires in blood.

Healthy HIV-negative adults with no recently reported acute infections or vaccinations were included as donors. Only Caucasian adults living in Nashville, Tennessee, USA were represented among the donors. CD4+ T cells were enriched by magnetic negative selection; naive cells were then positively selected on CD45RA, and the negative fraction formed the memory subset. After blood collection by leukapheresis, PBMCs were isolated using Ficoll-Histopaque density gradient centrifugation and then cryopreserved in the vapor phase of liquid nitrogen. Analytical flow cytometry was used to check the purity and quantity of every magnetically sorted T cell population. From each sorted fraction, genomic DNA was isolated and quantified by UV absorbance on a Nanodrop 2000c. Using the deep immunoSEQ assay, TCR CDR3 regions were amplified from genomic DNA by multiplex PCR. Extracted genomic DNA from each cell subset was distributed evenly across all wells of several immunoSEQ 96-well plates, and each plate was treated as a replicate. Each replicate PCR for sorted subsets received around 200 ng genomic DNA, equal to some 32,000 T cell genomes. Purified libraries were measured with a Qubit 3.0 fluorometer, size-checked on a Bioanalyzer 2100, and measured again with the KAPA Library Quantification kit. Every immunoSEQ 96-well plate was sequenced on a separate single-read 150-cycle Illumina NextSeq 550 flow cell. As for the original processing: Because the immunoSEQ output included only junctional sequences and no quality scores, the filtering could not be the same as the filtering used for full-length reads. Sequences were annotated with PyIR, a Python wrapper for IgBLAST v1.9, using IMGT germline references to assign V/J genes and CDR3. Reads were filtered out if the reads had weak V/J assignments (E-value above 1e-6), no CDR3, stop codons, out-of-frame junctions, or ambiguous translated residues. V3J clonotypes were defined as sequences sharing the same inferred V gene, J gene, and CDR3 amino acid sequence. Percentage overlap between repertoires was calculated by dividing the number of shared unique clonotypes by the size of the smaller repertoire. Richness of each repertoire was evaluated using RTK rarefaction, the Chao1 estimator, and Recon v2.1 estimates of unobserved clonotypes. For all TCRbeta clonotypes obtained by the gDNA method from a few donors, generation probabilities were computed with OLGA. TCRdb re-hosts the immuneACCESS table, in-frame sequences only. Its copies lack some clones; in the studies checked, an unresolved V gene accounts for under half of them, and the cause for the rest is not known. Clone size and V and J calls were adopted from that table, with D and trimming inferred from the DNA. The sample table shows fewer than 200,000 clones, and approximately 61% are seen once. The ten most abundant clones make up 8% to 13% of the sample.

The sequence joins TRBV6-1 to TRBJ1-1; matching of 5 bases hints at TRBD1 as the D gene. The clonotype originates from a man aged 25-40 years in good health. The sample comprised memory CD4+ T cells sorted from blood. Explained via the paper, the cell subset or site label denotes: CD45RA-negative fraction. The nucleotide sequence is TGTGCCAGCAGTGAAGACGTGACAGTCGTCCGGGGCACTGAAGCTTTCTTT. Its protein reads: CASSEDVTVVRGTEAFF.